This T cell receptor beta chain derives from a study of blood T cell repertoires in COVID-19 (dated by TCRdb to about 2020). About the full investigation: Samples from collaborators originated in the United States, Italy and Spain and spanned both the acute and convalescent phases of COVID-19. Subjects who had been exposed to COVID-19, were actively infected with it, or had recovered from it provided the deeply sampled blood TCRbeta repertoires that made up the dataset. Where HLA class I and class II types were available, the types were taken from metadata supplied by the sample provider, not from assay-based typing. Samples came from the ongoing ImmuneRACE study (first 160 participants) plus 1,254 subjects from 6 global collaborators. Nearly every sample came with metadata listing a de-identified subject ID, COVID-19 status, age in years and sex. The repertoires were released in a freely available public database meant as a resource for research on the immune response to SARS-CoV-2. The material from the prospective study consisted of cDNA or gDNA derived from T cells, B-cell-depleted T cells, or PBMCs.

TCRbeta CDR3 regions were amplified from genomic DNA by means of the immunoSEQ Assay, a bias-controlled multiplex PCR. Per the original workflow: The number of nucleated cells in each sample was estimated by amplification of reference gene primers within the assay. To quantify the absolute abundance of each unique TCRbeta CDR3 rearrangement, sequence reads were collapsed and filtered. Productive Simpson clonality was computed per sample as the square root of Simpson's diversity index over productive rearrangements. TCRdb took this table from immuneACCESS and kept in-frame rearrangements with V and J called. Such tables lack part of the clones; where checked against another copy, unresolved V genes explain under half of the gap, and the rest is unexplained. D and trimming were read from the DNA, whereas the V and J calls and clone size are those reported in that table. This sample gives under 200,000 clones in total; around nine tenths of them show up just once. The ten largest clonotypes hold approximately 10% of the sample.

General findings and caveats noted by the study authors: The amount of clinical and demographic metadata varied by source and participant and was provided uncurated.

This clone was observed once. Its specific antigen is unknown. The record has no base qualities; no much larger clone is one base away. At one collaborating source in Seattle, patients were enrolled during active infection and were followed longitudinally through the course of disease. Whole blood was collected in K2EDTA tubes by collaborating institutions according to the institutions' own protocols. Collaborator samples were shipped for TCRbeta analysis as frozen whole blood, isolated PBMCs, or DNA extracted from either sample type. V is cut back by 7 bases and J by 2 bases, with 8 bases in the junction unmatched. CDR1 and CDR2, looked up from the germline V gene, are SGHRS and YFSETQ. From the cysteine through the phenylalanine, the CDR3 covers 16 amino acids. The read is trimmed to its CDR3 DNA, 48 bases read in frame from base 1.

Rearrangement joined TRBV5-1 to TRBJ2-3; the central 12 bases match TRBD2. Sequenced sample: peripheral blood. The TCR comes from a woman in her seventies with COVID-19, enrolled during active disease. The CDR3 corresponds to CASATLAGGDTDTQYF. The nucleotides read TGCGCCAGCGCTACTCTAGCGGGGGGGGACACAGATACGCAGTATTTT.